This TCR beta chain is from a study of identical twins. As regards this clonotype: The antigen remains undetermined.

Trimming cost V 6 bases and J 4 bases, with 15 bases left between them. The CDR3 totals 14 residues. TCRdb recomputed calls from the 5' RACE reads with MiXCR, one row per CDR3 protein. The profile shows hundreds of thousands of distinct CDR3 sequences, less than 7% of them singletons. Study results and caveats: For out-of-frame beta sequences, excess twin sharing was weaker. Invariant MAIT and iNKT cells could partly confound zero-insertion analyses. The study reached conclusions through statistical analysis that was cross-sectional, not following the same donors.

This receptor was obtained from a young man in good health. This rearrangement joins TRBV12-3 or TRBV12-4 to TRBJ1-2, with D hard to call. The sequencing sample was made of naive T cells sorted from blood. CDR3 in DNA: TGTGCCAGCAGCACCCTCGAGGCACTCTATGGCTACACCTTC. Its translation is CASSTLEALYGYTF.